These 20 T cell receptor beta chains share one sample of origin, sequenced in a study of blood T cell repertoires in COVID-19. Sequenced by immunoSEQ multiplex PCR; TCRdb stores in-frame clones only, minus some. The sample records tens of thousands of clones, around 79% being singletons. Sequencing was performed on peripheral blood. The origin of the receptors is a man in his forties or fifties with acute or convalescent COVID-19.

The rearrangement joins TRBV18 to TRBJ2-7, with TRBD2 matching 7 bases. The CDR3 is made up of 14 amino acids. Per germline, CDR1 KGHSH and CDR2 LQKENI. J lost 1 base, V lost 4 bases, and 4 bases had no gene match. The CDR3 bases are TGTGCCAGCTCACAAGCGGGGAGTTCCTACGAGCAGTACTTC. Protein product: CASSQAGSSYEQYF.

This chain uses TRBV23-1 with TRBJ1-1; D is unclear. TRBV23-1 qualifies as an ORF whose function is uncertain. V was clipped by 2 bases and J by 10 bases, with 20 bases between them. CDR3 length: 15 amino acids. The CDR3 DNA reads TGCGCCAGCAGTCAACCCTCGGGTCTACAACTGGGAGCTTTCTTT. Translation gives CASSQPSGLQLGAFF.

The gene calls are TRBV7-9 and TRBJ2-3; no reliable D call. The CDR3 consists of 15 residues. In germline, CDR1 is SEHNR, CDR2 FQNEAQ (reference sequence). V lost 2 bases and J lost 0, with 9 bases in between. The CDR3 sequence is CASSLTEVSTDTQYF. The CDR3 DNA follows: TGTGCCAGCAGCTTAACAGAAGTTAGCACAGATACGCAGTATTTT.

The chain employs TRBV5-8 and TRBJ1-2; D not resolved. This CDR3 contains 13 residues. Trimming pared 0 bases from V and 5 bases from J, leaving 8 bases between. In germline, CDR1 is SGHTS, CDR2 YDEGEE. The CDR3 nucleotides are TGTGCCAGCAGCTTGGAGCGCAGATATGGCTACACCTTC. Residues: CASSLERRYGYTF.

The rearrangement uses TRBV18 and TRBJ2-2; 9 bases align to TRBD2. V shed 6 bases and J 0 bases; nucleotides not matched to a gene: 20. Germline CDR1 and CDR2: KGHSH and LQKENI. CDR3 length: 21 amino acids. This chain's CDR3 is CASSLRQGPLSSGTNTGELFF. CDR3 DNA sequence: TGTGCCAGCTCGCTTCGACAGGGCCCCCTCTCTAGCGGGACGAACACCGGGGAGCTGTTTTTT.

CDR3 region: CASSLGGAEEAQYF. CDR3 bases: TGTGCCAGCAGCTTGGGGGGAGCCGAGGAAGCCCAGTACTTC. The V gene is TRBV5-4, the J gene TRBJ2-5; D perhaps matches TRBD2 (5 bases). Germline V CDR1 and CDR2: SGHNT, YYREEE (reference sequence). The V end lost 0 bases, the J end lost 9 bases, and 15 bases lay between the germline ends. This CDR3 has 14 residues.

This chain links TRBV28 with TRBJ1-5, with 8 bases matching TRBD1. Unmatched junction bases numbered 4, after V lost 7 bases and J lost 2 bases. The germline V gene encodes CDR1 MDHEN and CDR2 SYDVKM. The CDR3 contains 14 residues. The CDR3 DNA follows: TGTGCCAGCACCCGGACAGGGCGCAATCAGCCCCAGCATTTT. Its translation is CASTRTGRNQPQHF.

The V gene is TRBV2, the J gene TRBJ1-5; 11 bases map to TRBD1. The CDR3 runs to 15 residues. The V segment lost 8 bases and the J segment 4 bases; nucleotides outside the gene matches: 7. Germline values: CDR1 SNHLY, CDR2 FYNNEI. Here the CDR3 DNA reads TGTGCCAGCCAGGGGACAGGGGGACATAATCAGCCCCAGCATTTT. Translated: CASQGTGGHNQPQHF.

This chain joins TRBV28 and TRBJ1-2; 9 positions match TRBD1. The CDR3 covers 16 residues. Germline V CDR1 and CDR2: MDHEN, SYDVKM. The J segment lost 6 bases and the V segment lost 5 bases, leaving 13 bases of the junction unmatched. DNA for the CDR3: TGTGCCAGCAGTCTGGACCAAATGGGACAGGGTGATGGCTACACCTTC. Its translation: CASSLDQMGQGDGYTF.

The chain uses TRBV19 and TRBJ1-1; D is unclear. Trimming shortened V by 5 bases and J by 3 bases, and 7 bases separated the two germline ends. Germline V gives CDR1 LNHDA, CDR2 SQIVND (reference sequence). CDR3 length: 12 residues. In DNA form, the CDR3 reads TGTGCCAGTAGTCGCGACTACACTGAAGCTTTCTTT. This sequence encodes CASSRDYTEAFF.

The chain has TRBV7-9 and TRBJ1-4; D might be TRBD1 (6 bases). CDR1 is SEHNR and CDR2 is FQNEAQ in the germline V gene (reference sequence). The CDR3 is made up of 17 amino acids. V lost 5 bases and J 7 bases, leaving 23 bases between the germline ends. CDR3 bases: TGTGCCAGCAGCCATTATGGGATAGGGGGTGACGGTGAAAAACTGTTTTTT. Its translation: CASSHYGIGGDGEKLFF.

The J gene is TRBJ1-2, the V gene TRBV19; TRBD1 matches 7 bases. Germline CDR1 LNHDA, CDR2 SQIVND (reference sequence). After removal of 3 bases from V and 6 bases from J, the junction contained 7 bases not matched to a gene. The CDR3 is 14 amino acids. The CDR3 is CASSISTGSHGYTF. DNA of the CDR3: TGTGCCAGTAGTATCTCGACAGGGTCTCATGGCTACACCTTC.

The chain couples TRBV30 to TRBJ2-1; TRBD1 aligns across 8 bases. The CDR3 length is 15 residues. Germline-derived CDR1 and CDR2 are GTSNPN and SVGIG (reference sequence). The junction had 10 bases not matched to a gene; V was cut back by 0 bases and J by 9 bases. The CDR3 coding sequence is TGTGCCTGGAGTGTTGGATGGCAGGGGGCAAGTGAGCAGTTCTTC. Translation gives CAWSVGWQGASEQFF.

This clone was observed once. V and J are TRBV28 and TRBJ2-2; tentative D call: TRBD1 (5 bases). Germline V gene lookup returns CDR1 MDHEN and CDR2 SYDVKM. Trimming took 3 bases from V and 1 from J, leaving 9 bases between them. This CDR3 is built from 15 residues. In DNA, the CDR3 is TGTGCCAGCAGTTTCCCTCAGGGGAACACCGGGGAGCTGTTTTTT. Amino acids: CASSFPQGNTGELFF.

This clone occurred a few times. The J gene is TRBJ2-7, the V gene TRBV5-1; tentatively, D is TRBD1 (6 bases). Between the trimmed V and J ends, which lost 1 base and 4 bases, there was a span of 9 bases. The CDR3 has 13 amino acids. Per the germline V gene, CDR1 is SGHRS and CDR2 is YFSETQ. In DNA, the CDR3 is TGCGCCAGCAGCTTGACAGGGTTATACGAGCAGTACTTC. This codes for CASSLTGLYEQYF.

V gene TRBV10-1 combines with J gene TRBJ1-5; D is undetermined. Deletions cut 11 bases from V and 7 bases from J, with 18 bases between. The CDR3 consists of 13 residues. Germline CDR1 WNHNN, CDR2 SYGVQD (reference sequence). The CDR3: CAQHRRVEQPQHF. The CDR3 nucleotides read TGCGCCCAGCATAGACGGGTTGAACAGCCCCAGCATTTT.

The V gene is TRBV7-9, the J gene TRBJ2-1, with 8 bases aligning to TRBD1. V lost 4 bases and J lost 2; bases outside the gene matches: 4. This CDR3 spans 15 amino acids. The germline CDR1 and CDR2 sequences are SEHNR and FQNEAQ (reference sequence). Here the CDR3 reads CASSSGQGPYNEQFF. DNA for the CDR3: TGTGCCAGCAGCTCCGGACAGGGTCCCTACAATGAGCAGTTCTTC. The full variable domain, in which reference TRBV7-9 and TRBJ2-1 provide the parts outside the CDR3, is DTGVSQNPRHKITKRGQNVTFRCDPISEHNRLYWYRQTLGQGPEFLTYFQNEAQLEKSRLLSDRFSAERPKGSFSTLEIQRTEQGDSAMYLCASSSGQGPYNEQFFGPGTRLTVL.

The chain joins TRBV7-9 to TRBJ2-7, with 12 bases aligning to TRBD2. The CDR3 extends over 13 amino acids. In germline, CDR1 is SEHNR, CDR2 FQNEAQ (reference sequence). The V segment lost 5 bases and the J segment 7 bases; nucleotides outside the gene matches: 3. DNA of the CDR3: TGTGCCAGCAGCGCCGGGACTAGCGGGGAGCAGTACTTC. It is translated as CASSAGTSGEQYF.

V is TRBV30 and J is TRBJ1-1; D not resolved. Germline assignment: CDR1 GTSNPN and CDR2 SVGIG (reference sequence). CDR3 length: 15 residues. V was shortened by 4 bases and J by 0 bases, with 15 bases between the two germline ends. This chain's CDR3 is CAWKALARLNTEAFF. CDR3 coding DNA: TGTGCCTGGAAGGCTCTAGCCCGACTGAACACTGAAGCTTTCTTT.

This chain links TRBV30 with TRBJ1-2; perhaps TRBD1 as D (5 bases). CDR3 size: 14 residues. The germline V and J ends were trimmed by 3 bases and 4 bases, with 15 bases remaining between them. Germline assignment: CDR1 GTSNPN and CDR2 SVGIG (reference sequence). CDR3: CAWSPRGGSYGYTF. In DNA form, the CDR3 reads TGTGCCTGGAGCCCGCGGGGGGGGTCCTATGGCTACACCTTC.